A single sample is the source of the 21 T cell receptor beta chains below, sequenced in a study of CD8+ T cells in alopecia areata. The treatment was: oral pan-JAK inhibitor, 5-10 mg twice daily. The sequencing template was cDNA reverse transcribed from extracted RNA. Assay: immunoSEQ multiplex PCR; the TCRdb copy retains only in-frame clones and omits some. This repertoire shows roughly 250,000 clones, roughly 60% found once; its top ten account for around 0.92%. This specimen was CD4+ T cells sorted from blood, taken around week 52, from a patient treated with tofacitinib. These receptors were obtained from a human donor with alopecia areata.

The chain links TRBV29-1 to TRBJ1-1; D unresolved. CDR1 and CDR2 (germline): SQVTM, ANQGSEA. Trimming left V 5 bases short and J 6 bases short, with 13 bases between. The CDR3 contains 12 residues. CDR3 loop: CSVFQTGAEAFF. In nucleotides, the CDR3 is TGCAGCGTTTTCCAGACGGGCGCTGAAGCTTTCTTT.

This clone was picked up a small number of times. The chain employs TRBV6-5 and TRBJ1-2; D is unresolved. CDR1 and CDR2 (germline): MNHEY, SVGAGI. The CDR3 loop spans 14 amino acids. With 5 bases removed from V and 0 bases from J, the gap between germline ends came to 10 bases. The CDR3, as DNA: TGTGCCAGCAGTCCCGGGCCTACTAACTATGGCTACACCTTC. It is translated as CASSPGPTNYGYTF.

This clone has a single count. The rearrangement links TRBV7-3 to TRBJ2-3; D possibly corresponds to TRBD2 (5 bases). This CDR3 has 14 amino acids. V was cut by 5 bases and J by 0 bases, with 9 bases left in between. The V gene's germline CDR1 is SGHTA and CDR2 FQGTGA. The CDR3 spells CASSRRTSTDTQYF. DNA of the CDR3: TGTGCCAGCAGCCGCCGGACTAGCACAGATACGCAGTATTTT. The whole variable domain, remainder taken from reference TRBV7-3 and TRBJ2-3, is GAGVSQTPSNKVTEKGKYVELRCDPISGHTALYWYRQSLGQGPEFLIYFQGTGAADDSGLPNDRFFAVRPEGSVSTLKIQRTERGDSAVYLCASSRRTSTDTQYFGPGTRLTVL.

The CDR3 reads CAWRQDQETQYF. The CDR3 DNA reads TGTGCCTGGAGGCAGGACCAAGAGACCCAGTACTTC. The chain carries TRBV30 and TRBJ2-5; D not resolved. The CDR3 length is 12 residues. Germline CDR1 is GTSNPN and CDR2 is SVGIG (reference sequence). Trimming took off 3 bases at V and 0 bases at J, with 5 bases between the two ends.

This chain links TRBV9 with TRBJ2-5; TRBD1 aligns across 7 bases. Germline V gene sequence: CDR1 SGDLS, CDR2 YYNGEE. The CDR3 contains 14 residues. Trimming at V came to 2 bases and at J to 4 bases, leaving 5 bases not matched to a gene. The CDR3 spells CASSVRGGRETQYF. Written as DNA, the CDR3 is TGTGCCAGCAGCGTTAGAGGGGGCAGAGAGACCCAGTACTTC. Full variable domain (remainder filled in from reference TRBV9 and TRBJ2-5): DSGVTQTPKHLITATGQRVTLRCSPRSGDLSVYWYQQSLDQGLQFLIQYYNGEERAKGNILERFSAQQFPDLHSELNLSSLELGDSALYFCASSVRGGRETQYFGPGTRLLVL.

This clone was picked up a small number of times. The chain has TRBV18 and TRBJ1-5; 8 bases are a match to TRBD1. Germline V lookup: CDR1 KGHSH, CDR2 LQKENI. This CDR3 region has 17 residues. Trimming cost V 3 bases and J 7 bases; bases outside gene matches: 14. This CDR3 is CASSPTAPTGVDQPQHF. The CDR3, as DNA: TGTGCCAGCTCACCCACCGCCCCGACAGGGGTTGACCAGCCCCAGCATTTT.

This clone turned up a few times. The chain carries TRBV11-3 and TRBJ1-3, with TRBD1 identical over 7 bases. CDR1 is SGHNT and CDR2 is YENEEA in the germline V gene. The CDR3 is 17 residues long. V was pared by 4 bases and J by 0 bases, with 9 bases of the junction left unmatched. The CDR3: CASSSGQAKFSGNTIYF. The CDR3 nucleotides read TGTGCCAGCAGCTCAGGACAGGCGAAATTCTCTGGAAACACCATATATTTT.

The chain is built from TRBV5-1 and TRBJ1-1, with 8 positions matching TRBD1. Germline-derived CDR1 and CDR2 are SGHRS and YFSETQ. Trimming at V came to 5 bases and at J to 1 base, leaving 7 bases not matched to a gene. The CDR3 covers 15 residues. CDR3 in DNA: TGCGCCAGCAGTCGAACGACAGGGGCGAACACTGAAGCTTTCTTT. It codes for CASSRTTGANTEAFF.

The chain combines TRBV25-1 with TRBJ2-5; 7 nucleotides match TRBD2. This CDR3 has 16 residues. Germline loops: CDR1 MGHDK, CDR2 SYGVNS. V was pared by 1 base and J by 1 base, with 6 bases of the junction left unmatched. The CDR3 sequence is CASSELGPGGQETQYF. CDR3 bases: TGTGCCAGCAGTGAATTGGGTCCGGGGGGCCAAGAGACCCAGTACTTC.

The CDR3 region is CASSLVPGSGEQFF. CDR3 sequence (DNA): TGTGCCAGCAGCTTAGTGCCAGGGAGTGGTGAGCAGTTCTTC. The gene calls are TRBV13 and TRBJ2-1; TRBD1 or TRBD2 may be the D gene (5 bases each). From germline, CDR1 is PRHDT and CDR2 FYEKMQ (reference sequence). There are 14 residues in the CDR3. The V end lost 1 base, the J end lost 9 bases, and 13 bases lay between the germline ends.

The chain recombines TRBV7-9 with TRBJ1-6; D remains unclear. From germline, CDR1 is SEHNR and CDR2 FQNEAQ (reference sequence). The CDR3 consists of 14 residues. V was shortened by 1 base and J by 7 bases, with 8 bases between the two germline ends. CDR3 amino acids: CASSLEPVNSPLHF. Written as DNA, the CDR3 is TGTGCCAGCAGCTTAGAACCAGTAAATTCACCCCTCCACTTT.

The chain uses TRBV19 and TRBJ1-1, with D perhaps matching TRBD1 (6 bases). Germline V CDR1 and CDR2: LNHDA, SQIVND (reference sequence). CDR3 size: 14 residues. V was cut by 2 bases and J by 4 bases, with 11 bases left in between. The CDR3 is CASSIYRDFTEAFF. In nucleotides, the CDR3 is TGTGCCAGTAGTATATACAGGGATTTCACTGAAGCTTTCTTT.

CDR3 DNA sequence: TGCGCCAGCAGTGAGTCGTCACAGGCCCTCGGCCAGCAGTACTTC. It yields the protein CASSESSQALGQQYF. The rearrangement joins TRBV10-2 to TRBJ2-7, with D perhaps TRBD1 (5 bases). The V end was cut by 0 bases, the J end by 8 bases, with 17 bases between. There are 15 residues in the CDR3. The germline V gene has CDR1 WSHSY and CDR2 SAAADI.

DNA of the CDR3: TGCGCCAGCAGCTTGGGAACCGGACAGGCTACGCCCCAGCATTTT. Amino acid sequence: CASSLGTGQATPQHF. The chain employs TRBV5-1 and TRBJ1-5, with 7 bases lining up with TRBD1. Trimming at V came to 0 bases and at J to 9 bases, leaving 9 bases not matched to a gene. From germline, CDR1 is SGHRS and CDR2 YFSETQ. The CDR3 length is 15 residues.

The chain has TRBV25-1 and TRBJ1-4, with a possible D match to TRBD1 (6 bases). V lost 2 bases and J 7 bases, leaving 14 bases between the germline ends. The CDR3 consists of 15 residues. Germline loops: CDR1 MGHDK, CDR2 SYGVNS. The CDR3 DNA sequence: TGTGCCAGCAGTGAACTCGTCCGGGACACTGAAAAACTGTTTTTT. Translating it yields CASSELVRDTEKLFF.

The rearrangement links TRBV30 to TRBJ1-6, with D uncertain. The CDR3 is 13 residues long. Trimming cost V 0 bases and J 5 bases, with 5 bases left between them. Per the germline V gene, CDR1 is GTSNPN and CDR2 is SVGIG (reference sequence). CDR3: CAWSVTDNSPLHF. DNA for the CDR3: TGTGCCTGGAGTGTAACAGATAATTCACCCCTCCACTTT.

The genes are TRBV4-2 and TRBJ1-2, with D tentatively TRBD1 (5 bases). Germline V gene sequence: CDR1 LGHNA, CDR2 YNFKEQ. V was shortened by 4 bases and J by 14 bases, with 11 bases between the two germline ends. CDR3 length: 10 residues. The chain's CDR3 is CASSREGLTF. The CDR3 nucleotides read TGTGCCAGCAGCCGAGAGGGGCTAACCTTC.

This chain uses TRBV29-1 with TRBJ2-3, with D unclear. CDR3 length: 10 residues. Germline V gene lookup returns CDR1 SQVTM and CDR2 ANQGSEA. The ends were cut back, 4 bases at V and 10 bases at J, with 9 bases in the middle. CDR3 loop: CSVGVWAQYF. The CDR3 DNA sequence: TGCAGCGTTGGGGTCTGGGCGCAGTATTTT.

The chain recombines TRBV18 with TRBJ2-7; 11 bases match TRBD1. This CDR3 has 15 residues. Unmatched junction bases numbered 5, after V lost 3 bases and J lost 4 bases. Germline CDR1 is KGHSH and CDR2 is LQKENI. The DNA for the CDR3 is TGTGCCAGCTCACCTGGAGGGACAGGGGGATACGAGCAGTACTTC. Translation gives CASSPGGTGGYEQYF.

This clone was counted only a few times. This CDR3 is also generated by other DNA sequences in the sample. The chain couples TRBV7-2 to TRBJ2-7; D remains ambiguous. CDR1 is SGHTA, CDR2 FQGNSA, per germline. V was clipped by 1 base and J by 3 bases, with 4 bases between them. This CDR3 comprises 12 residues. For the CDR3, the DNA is TGTGCCAGCAGCTTAGTGAGCTACGAGCAGTACTTC. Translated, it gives CASSLVSYEQYF.

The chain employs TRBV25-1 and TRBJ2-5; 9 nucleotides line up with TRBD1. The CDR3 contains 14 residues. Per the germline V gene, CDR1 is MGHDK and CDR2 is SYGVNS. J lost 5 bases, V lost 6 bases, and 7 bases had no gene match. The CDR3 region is CASSPGQGYETQYF. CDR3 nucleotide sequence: TGTGCCAGCAGCCCGGGACAGGGCTATGAGACCCAGTACTTC.